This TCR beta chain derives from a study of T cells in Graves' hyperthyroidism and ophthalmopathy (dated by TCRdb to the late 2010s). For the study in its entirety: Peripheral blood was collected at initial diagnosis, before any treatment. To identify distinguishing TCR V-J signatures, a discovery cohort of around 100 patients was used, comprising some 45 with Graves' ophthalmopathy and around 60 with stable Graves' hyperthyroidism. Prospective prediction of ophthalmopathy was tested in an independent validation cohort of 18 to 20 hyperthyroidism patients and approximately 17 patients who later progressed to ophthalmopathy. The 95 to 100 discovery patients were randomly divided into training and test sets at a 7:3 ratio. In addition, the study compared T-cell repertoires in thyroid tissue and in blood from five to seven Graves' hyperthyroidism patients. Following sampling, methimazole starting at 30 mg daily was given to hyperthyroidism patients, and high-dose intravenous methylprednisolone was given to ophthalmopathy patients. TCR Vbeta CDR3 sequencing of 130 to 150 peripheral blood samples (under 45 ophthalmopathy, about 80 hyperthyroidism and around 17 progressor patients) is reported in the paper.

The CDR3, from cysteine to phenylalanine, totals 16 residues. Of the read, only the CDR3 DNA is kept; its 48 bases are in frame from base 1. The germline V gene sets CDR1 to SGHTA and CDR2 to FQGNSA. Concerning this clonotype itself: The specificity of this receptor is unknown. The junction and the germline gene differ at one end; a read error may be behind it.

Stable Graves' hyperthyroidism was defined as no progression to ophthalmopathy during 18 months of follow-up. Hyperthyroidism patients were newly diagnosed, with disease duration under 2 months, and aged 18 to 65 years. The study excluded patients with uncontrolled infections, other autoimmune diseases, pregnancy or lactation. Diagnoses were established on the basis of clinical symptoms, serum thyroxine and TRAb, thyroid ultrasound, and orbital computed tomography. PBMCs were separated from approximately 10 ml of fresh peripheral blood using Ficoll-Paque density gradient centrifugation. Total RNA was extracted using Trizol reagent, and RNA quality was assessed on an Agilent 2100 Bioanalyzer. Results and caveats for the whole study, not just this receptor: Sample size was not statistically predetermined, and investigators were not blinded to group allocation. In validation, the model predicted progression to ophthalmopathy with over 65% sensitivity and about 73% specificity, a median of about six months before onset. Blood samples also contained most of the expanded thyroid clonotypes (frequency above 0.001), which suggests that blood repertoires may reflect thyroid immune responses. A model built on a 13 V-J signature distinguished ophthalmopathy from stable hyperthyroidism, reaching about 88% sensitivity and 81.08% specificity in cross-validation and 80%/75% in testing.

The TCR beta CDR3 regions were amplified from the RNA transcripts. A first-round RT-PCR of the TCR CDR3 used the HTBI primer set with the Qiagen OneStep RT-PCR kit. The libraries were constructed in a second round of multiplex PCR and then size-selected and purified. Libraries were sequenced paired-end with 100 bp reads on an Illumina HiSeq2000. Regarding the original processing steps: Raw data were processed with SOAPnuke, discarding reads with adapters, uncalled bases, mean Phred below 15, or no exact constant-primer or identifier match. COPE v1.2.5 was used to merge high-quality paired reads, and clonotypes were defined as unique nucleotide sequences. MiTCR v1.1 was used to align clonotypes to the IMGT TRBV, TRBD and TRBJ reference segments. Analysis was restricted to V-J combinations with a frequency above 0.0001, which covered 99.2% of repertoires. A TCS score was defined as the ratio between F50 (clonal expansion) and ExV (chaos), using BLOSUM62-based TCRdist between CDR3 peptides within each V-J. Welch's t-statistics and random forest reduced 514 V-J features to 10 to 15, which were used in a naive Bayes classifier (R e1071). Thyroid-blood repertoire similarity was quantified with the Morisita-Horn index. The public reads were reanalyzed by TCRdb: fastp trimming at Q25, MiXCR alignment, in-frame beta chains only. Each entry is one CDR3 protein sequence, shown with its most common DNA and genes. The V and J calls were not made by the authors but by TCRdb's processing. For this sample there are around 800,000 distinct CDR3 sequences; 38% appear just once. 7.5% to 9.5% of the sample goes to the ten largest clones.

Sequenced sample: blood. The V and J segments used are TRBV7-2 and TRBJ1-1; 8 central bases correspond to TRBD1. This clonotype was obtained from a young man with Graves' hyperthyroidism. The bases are TGCGCCAGCAGCCAAGTAGTCACAGGGGGGAGCACTGAAGCTTTCTTT. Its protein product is CASSQVVTGGSTEAFF.